The T cell receptor (beta chain) described here comes from a study of control samples from healthy donors and cancer patients. Data came from immunoSEQ multiplex PCR; TCRdb stores just in-frame clones and leaves some out. In the table there are roughly 450,000 clones, around 90% of which are singletons. Trimming removed 0 bases from V and 7 bases from J, with 16 bases in between. The CDR3 contains 16 residues. Germline-derived CDR1 and CDR2 are LGHDT and YNNKEL (reference sequence). This clone was seen just once. The chain recombines TRBV3-1 (or the pseudogene TRBV3-2) with TRBJ2-1; D perhaps matches TRBD2 (6 bases). The sequenced sample consisted of PBMCs. The TCR originated in a middle-aged man with head and neck cancer. CDR3 residues: CASSQDLGGTQNEQFF. The DNA of the CDR3 is TGTGCCAGCAGCCAAGATTTAGGTGGGACTCAGAATGAGCAGTTCTTC.